This entry describes one T cell receptor beta chain. No cognate antigen has been identified for it. Base quality data are lacking; no much larger clone is found one base away. The sample belongs to a study of T cell responses to AZD1222 COVID-19 vaccine (dated by TCRdb to about 2021). Background on the whole study: TCR sequencing was performed for 230 to 250 trial participants, of whom some 200 were given two doses of AZD1222 and approximately 26 were given two doses of MenACWY control vaccine. Trial participants were enrolled into age subgroups of 18-55, 56-69 and 70-plus years, which contained 148, 28 and 57 TCR-sequenced participants, respectively.

Reading the label with the study, this specimen's time point is: about 28 days (+/-7) after the second vaccine dose. AZD1222 recipients whose second dose came at about 4 weeks and those whose second dose came at about 12 weeks were combined into one group, since spike-specific TCR depth and breadth did not differ between the two schedules. The vaccinee samples were drawn from two UK trials, COV001 and COV002, one of which was a single-blind randomized controlled phase 2/3 trial testing AZD1222 (ChAdOx1 nCoV-19) in healthy adults. For TCRbeta chain sequencing, PBMC samples were collected from trial participants at day 0 and at day 28 after the second dose. From V the trimming removes 6 bases and from J it removes 0 bases, while the gene matches leave 4 bases of the junction unaccounted for. In the germline V gene, CDR1 corresponds to SNHLY and CDR2 to FYNNEI. The CDR3 covers 14 residues, taking in both the cysteine and the phenylalanine. CDR3 DNA is the only sequence kept; it has 42 bases, read in frame from the first base.

The CDR3 regions of human TCRbeta chains were analyzed by immunosequencing. The authors' pipeline ran thus. Repertoire TCRs were checked for matches against a reference library of SARS-CoV-2-specific TCRs that had been generated using the MIRA antigen-specificity platform. Breadth meant the fraction of unique TCRs that were SARS-CoV-2-associated, whereas depth meant the fraction of total T cells that were SARS-CoV-2-associated. Each spike-specific TCR was assigned to its reactive spike region and to a CD4 or CD8 class using the MIRA data. Log10-transformed breadth and depth values were compared by one-way ANOVA with Sidak's multiple comparisons tests. Drawn from immuneACCESS, this table holds only the in-frame rearrangements with V and J called that TCRdb kept. Clones are partly lost; checked studies trace under half to an unresolved V gene and leave the rest unexplained. V, J and clone size are taken as reported in that table, and D and trimming were inferred from the DNA itself. This sample comprises 130,000 to 150,000 clones, approximately 91% of them detected only once. The ten largest make up approximately 2% of the sample.

General findings and caveats noted by the study authors: CD4 TCRs associated with the vaccine covered the entire spike protein, and the dominant responses were in regions 160-218 and 743-854. Conclusions about previously exposed vaccinees are limited because only six or seven AZD1222 recipients were SARS-CoV-2 seropositive at baseline. Because no day 14 peak-response samples were available, repertoires were characterized only after the peak T cell response. A significant rise in spike-specific TCR breadth and depth was observed after two AZD1222 doses relative to day 0 and relative to MenACWY recipients. The 56-69-year group was small, and its depth increase did not reach significance, likely because of low power. Participants were mostly white British and included more females than males, and it was suggested by the authors that clonal diversity may have been underestimated. Reportedly, almost half of the unique spike-specific TCRs recognized epitopes lying outside the regions that are mutated in the B.1.351 and B.1.1.7 variants.

The rearrangement combines TRBV2 with TRBJ1-1; 7 bases in the middle match TRBD1. Material: peripheral blood, obtained 28 days after the second AZD1222 dose. This sequence originates from an adult who received the AZD1222 COVID-19 vaccine. The encoded CDR3 is CASRPTGMNTEAFF. The DNA sequence is as follows: TGTGCCAGCAGACCGACAGGGATGAACACTGAAGCTTTCTTT.